This TCR beta chain emerged from a study of blood T cell repertoires in COVID-19. Across the study: Acute and convalescent COVID-19 specimens originated in the United States, Italy and Spain. In each case, the material was cDNA or gDNA derived from T cells, B-cell-depleted T cells, or PBMCs.

Authors' methods: Reference gene primer amplification gave nucleated cell count estimates. Sequencing was performed with immunoSEQ multiplex PCR; in TCRdb, only in-frame clones are kept and a portion is missing. D and trimming were read from the DNA, whereas the V and J calls and clone size are those reported in that table. The table lists about 160,000 clones, roughly four fifths of them singletons. Trimming pared 3 bases from V and 8 bases from J, leaving 16 bases between. The CDR3 extends over 14 amino acids. Germline-derived CDR1 and CDR2 are MDHEN and SYDVKM. This clonotype was sampled from a human donor in a cohort sampled during active COVID-19. Sequencing was carried out using peripheral blood. The chain carries TRBV28 and TRBJ1-2; tentative D call: TRBD1 (6 bases). In nucleotides, the CDR3 is TGTGCCAGCAGTTTGCTTGGGGGGGCAGGAGGCTACACCTTC. Its protein product is CASSLLGGAGGYTF.